Below are 23 T cell receptor beta chains sequenced from a single sample in a study of cytomegalovirus exposure and HLA in healthy donors. PCR primers comprised 60 Vbeta and 13 Jbeta primers. This table comes from immunoSEQ multiplex PCR, and its TCRdb copy is limited to in-frame clones, with some not included. The sample shows approximately 150,000 clones, roughly 87% of them seen only once. Sequenced input: PBMCs. The receptor source for this set is a man aged 45 to 65 in good health and CMV-seropositive.

This clone was seen only once. V gene TRBV11-2 combines with J gene TRBJ2-7, with a possible D match to TRBD2 (5 bases). Germline CDR1 is SGHAT and CDR2 is FQNNGV. With 0 bases removed from V and 4 bases from J, the gap between germline ends came to 13 bases. The CDR3 extends over 15 amino acids. The CDR3: CASSLEPGTRYEQYF. DNA for the CDR3: TGTGCCAGCAGCTTAGAGCCGGGAACTAGGTACGAGCAGTACTTC.

This clone has just one count. This chain joins TRBV5-1 and TRBJ1-4; perhaps TRBD1 as D (5 bases). The CDR3 is 15 residues long. The germline gives CDR1 SGHRS, CDR2 YFSETQ. V dropped 3 bases and J dropped 3 bases, with 12 bases sitting between them. CDR3 nucleotide sequence: TGCGCCAGCAGCTCCCAGGGCGGCGCTAATGAAAAACTGTTTTTT. This sequence encodes CASSSQGGANEKLFF.

This clone was found once. The rearrangement links TRBV6-5 to TRBJ1-2; D uncertain. CDR1 MNHEY and CDR2 SVGAGI come from the germline V gene. V was cut by 8 bases and J by 5 bases, with 12 bases left in between. The CDR3 runs 12 residues. In nucleotides, the CDR3 is TGTGCCAGCGCTCCCGAGGGATATGGCTACACCTTC. Amino acids: CASAPEGYGYTF.

The J gene is TRBJ2-5, the V gene TRBV29-1, with TRBD2 identical over 7 bases. Near its end, the DNA agrees better with TRBJ2-7, so the J call may be wrong. Germline V gene sequence: CDR1 SQVTM, CDR2 ANQGSEA. The CDR3 is made up of 13 amino acids. CDR3 sequence: CSVFGGNSYEQYF. CDR3 DNA: TGCAGCGTATTCGGGGGGAACTCCTACGAGCAGTACTTC.

Of note for this clone: A junction boundary mismatches the germline segment, possibly from a read error. V gene TRBV7-9 combines with J gene TRBJ2-7, with TRBD2 identical over 11 bases. Per the germline V gene, CDR1 is SEHNR and CDR2 is FQNEAQ (reference sequence). CDR3 size: 19 residues. The CDR3 region has the DNA TGTTCCAGCAGCTTTCTAGCGGGAGGCCCGAGCCACCTCTCCTACGAGCAGTACTTC. It yields the protein CSSSFLAGGPSHLSYEQYF.

The chain carries TRBV30 and TRBJ2-7; D not certain. The CDR3 has 13 residues. V shed 3 bases and J shed 3 bases, with 12 bases lying between them. CDR1 is GTSNPN, CDR2 SVGIG, per germline (reference sequence). CDR3: CAWRNRNLYEQYF. The CDR3 region has the DNA TGTGCCTGGAGGAACAGAAATCTCTACGAGCAGTACTTC. The entire variable domain, with the rest obtained from reference TRBV30 and TRBJ2-7, is as follows: SQTIHQWPATLVQPVGSPLSLECTVEGTSNPNLYWYRQAAGRGLQLLFYSVGIGQISSEVPQNLSASRPQDRQFILSSKKLLLSDSGFYLCAWRNRNLYEQYFGPGTRLTVT.

The chain links TRBV9 to TRBJ2-1; 7 positions match TRBD1. Germline-derived CDR1 and CDR2 are SGDLS and YYNGEE. The CDR3 has 16 residues. V trimming: 0 bases; J trimming: 3 bases; junction bases outside the gene matches: 6. The CDR3 bases are TGTGCCAGCAGCGTAGATGAGGGGGCTAACTACAATGAGCAGTTCTTC. Amino acid sequence: CASSVDEGANYNEQFF.

The CDR3 protein is CASSETSVSYEQYF. In DNA, the CDR3 is TGTGCCAGCAGCGAAACTAGTGTTTCCTACGAGCAGTACTTC. The chain joins TRBV5-4 to TRBJ2-7, with D perhaps matching TRBD2 (5 bases). The CDR3 has 14 amino acids. Germline CDR1 and CDR2: SGHNT and YYREEE (reference sequence). Trimming took off 4 bases at V and 1 base at J, with 12 bases between the two ends.

The chain joins TRBV28 to TRBJ1-3; a possible D gene is TRBD1 (6 bases). The CDR3 covers 14 residues. Germline CDR1 and CDR2: MDHEN and SYDVKM. Trimming cost V 3 bases and J 4 bases, with 10 bases left between them. CDR3 coding DNA: TGTGCCAGCAGTTTGTCAGGGGTCGGAAACACCATATATTTT. Its translation is CASSLSGVGNTIYF.

This chain connects TRBV28 to TRBJ1-2, with TRBD1 as a possible D gene (6 bases). V gave up 6 bases and J gave up 1 base, with 15 bases separating them. Germline CDR1 is MDHEN and CDR2 is SYDVKM. The CDR3 contains 15 residues. In DNA, the CDR3 is TGTGCCAGCAGACCCCGGACAGTAATTAACTATGGCTACACCTTC. Protein: CASRPRTVINYGYTF.

The gene calls are TRBV7-2 and TRBJ2-7; D gene ambiguous. Trimming removed 5 bases from V and 3 bases from J, with 8 bases in between. Germline-derived CDR1 and CDR2 are SGHTA and FQGNSA. The CDR3 extends over 12 amino acids. CDR3 nucleotide sequence: TGTGCCAGCAGCGGGCCGTTCTACGAGCAGTACTTC. It translates to CASSGPFYEQYF.

The chain links TRBV7-2 to TRBJ1-2; D remains unclear. Trimming took off 3 bases at V and 4 bases at J, with 9 bases between the two ends. The CDR3 consists of 13 residues. Germline V lookup: CDR1 SGHTA, CDR2 FQGNSA. CDR3: CASSFEATYGYTF. The CDR3, as DNA: TGTGCCAGCAGCTTCGAGGCGACCTATGGCTACACCTTC. Supplemented by reference TRBV7-2 and TRBJ1-2, the full variable domain reads GAGVSQSPSNKVTEKGKDVELRCDPISGHTALYWYRQSLGQGLEFLIYFQGNSAPDKSGLPSDRFSAERTGGSVSTLTIQRTQQEDSAVYLCASSFEATYGYTFGSGTRLTVV.

CDR3 amino acids: CASSPRGTEDQETQYF. CDR3 sequence (DNA): TGTGCCAGCAGCCCAAGGGGGACAGAAGACCAAGAGACCCAGTACTTC. J is TRBJ2-5 and V is TRBV28, with 7 bases fitting TRBD1. V dropped 6 bases and J dropped 0; count of bases not matched to a gene: 10. From germline, CDR1 is MDHEN and CDR2 SYDVKM. The CDR3 extends over 16 amino acids.

This clone was counted a single time. This chain links TRBV28 with TRBJ2-5, with D perhaps matching TRBD1 (6 bases). CDR3 size: 19 residues. The germline V and J ends were trimmed by 6 bases and 3 bases, with 29 bases remaining between them. Looked up from germline, CDR1 is MDHEN and CDR2 is SYDVKM. The CDR3 loop reads CASSRMRGTKMGKKETQYF. CDR3 coding DNA: TGTGCCAGCAGCCGCATGCGTGGGACAAAAATGGGGAAAAAAGAGACCCAGTACTTC.

With respect to this clone: The junction departs from germline at one end; a sequencing error may be responsible. V usage is TRBV7-9 and J usage is TRBJ1-6; D remains unclear. Germline CDR1 is SEHNR and CDR2 is FQNEAQ (reference sequence). This CDR3 has 14 residues. The CDR3 coding sequence is TGTTCCAGCAGCTTTGGCCAAAATAATTCACCCCTCCACTTT. Protein sequence: CSSSFGQNNSPLHF.

This chain connects TRBV11-2 to TRBJ1-2; D remains unclear. The V gene lost 1 base and the J gene lost 0 bases, with 12 bases spanning the gap. The germline gives CDR1 SGHAT, CDR2 FQNNGV. The CDR3 is made up of 16 amino acids. CDR3 loop: CASSLVPGLPNYGYTF. CDR3 DNA: TGTGCCAGCAGCTTAGTCCCAGGACTCCCTAACTATGGCTACACCTTC.

The J gene is TRBJ2-5, the V gene TRBV9; 10 nucleotides line up with TRBD2. The CDR3 is 16 amino acids. The germline V gene has CDR1 SGDLS and CDR2 YYNGEE. The V and J ends lost 2 bases and 5 bases, in that order; junction bases with no gene match: 9. The CDR3 DNA reads TGTGCCAGCAGCGTCCTCCCAGCGGGGGGGTTGGAGACCCAGTACTTC. Its protein product is CASSVLPAGGLETQYF.

The rearrangement uses TRBV28 and TRBJ1-4; no firm D call. CDR1 and CDR2 (germline): MDHEN, SYDVKM. With 11 bases removed from V and 0 bases from J, the gap between germline ends came to 16 bases. The CDR3 sequence is 15 residues long. The DNA of the CDR3 is TGTGCCTCATCCGCGGGGATTGCAACTAATGAAAAACTGTTTTTT. Residues: CASSAGIATNEKLFF.

The CDR3 loop is CASSGGTSAGGHNEQFF. CDR3 coding DNA: TGTGCCAGCAGCGGAGGGACCTCGGCGGGGGGGCACAATGAGCAGTTCTTC. The J gene is TRBJ2-1, the V gene TRBV7-2, with TRBD2 matching over 9 bases. The junction had 13 bases not matched to a gene; V was cut back by 5 bases and J by 5 bases. Germline-derived CDR1 and CDR2 are SGHTA and FQGNSA. The CDR3 sequence is 17 residues long.

The chain combines TRBV7-3 with TRBJ2-1; possible D gene TRBD1, 5 bases. The CDR3 runs 13 residues. Germline-derived CDR1 and CDR2 are SGHTA and FQGTGA. V was cut by 2 bases and J by 5 bases, with 7 bases left in between. DNA of the CDR3: TGTGCCAGCAGCTTATCAGGGAACAATGAGCAGTTCTTC. This codes for CASSLSGNNEQFF.

V is TRBV29-1 and J is TRBJ2-7; 11 bases are a match to TRBD1. The CDR3 runs 11 residues. Trimming removed 6 bases from V and 7 bases from J; junction bases left unmatched: 2. Germline-derived CDR1 and CDR2 are SQVTM and ANQGSEA. CDR3: CSVDRGREQYF. In nucleotides, the CDR3 is TGCAGCGTGGACAGGGGGCGGGAGCAGTACTTC.

The sample holds a few counts of this clone. The CDR3 loop is CASSQSPGQSVNTEAFF. The CDR3 nucleotides are TGTGCCAGCTCACAATCCCCTGGACAGAGCGTGAACACTGAAGCTTTCTTT. The V and J genes are TRBV18 and TRBJ1-1, with TRBD1 as a possible D gene (6 bases). With 4 bases removed from V and 0 bases from J, the gap between germline ends came to 18 bases. Germline V gene data show CDR1 as KGHSH and CDR2 as LQKENI. CDR3 length: 17 amino acids.

For this clone: The same CDR3 arises from other DNA sequences in this sample as well. This chain connects TRBV11-3 to TRBJ2-5; 10 nucleotides match TRBD1. V was clipped by 5 bases and J by 5 bases; unmatched bases: 8. Germline CDR1 SGHNT, CDR2 YENEEA. The CDR3 sequence is 15 residues long. For the CDR3, the DNA is TGTGCCAGCAGCCCCGGGGACAGGGGAGAGGAGACCCAGTACTTC. Residues: CASSPGDRGEETQYF.